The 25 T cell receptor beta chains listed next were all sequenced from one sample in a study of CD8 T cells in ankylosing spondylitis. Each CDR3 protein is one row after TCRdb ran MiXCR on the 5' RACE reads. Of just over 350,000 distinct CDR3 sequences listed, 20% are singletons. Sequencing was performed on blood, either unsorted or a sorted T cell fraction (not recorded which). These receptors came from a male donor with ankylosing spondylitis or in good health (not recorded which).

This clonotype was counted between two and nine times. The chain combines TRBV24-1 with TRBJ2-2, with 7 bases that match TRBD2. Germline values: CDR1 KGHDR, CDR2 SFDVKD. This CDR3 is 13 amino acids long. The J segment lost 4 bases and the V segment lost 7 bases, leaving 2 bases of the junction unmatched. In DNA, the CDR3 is TGTGCCACCAGACCGGGAGGCACCGGGGAGCTGTTTTTT. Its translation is CATRPGGTGELFF.

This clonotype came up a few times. The CDR3 region is CASNQGTSYEQYF. The CDR3 nucleotides read TGTGCCAGCAACCAGGGGACCTCCTACGAGCAGTACTTC. This sequence joins TRBV2 and TRBJ2-7; D might be TRBD1 (6 bases). Germline V lookup: CDR1 SNHLY, CDR2 FYNNEI. This CDR3 contains 13 residues. Deletions cut 7 bases from V and 0 bases from J, with 10 bases between.

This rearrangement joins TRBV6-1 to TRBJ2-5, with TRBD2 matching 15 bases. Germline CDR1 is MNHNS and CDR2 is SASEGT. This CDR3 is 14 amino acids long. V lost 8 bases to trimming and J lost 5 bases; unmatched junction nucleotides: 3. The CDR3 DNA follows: TGTGCCAGCTCGGGACTAGCGGGGGGCGAGACCCAGTACTTC. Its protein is CASSGLAGGETQYF.

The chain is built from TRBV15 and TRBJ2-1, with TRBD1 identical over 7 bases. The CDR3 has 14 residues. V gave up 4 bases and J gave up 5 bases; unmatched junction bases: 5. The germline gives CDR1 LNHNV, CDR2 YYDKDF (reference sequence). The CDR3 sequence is CATSTWDSHNEQFF. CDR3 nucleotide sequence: TGTGCCACCAGCACCTGGGACAGCCACAATGAGCAGTTCTTC.

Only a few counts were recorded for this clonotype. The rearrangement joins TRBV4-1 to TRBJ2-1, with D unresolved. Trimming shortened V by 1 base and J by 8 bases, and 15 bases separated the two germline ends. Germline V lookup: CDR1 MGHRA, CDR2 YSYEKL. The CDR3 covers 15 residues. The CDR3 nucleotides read TGCGCCAGCAGCCAAGTCGCCCAGAGAGGCGATGAGCAGTTCTTC. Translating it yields CASSQVAQRGDEQFF.

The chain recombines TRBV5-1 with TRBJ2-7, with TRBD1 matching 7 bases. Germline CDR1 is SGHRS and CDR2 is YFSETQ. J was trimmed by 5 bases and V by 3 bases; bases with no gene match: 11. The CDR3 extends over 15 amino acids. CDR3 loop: CASSSSGTVFDEQYF. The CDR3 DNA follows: TGCGCCAGCAGCTCCTCCGGGACAGTATTCGACGAGCAGTACTTC. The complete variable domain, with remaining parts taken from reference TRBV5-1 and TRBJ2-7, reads KAGVTQTPRYLIKTRGQQVTLSCSPISGHRSVSWYQQTPGQGLQFLFEYFSETQRNKGNFPGRFSGRQFSNSRSEMNVSTLELGDSALYLCASSSSGTVFDEQYFGPGTRLTVT.

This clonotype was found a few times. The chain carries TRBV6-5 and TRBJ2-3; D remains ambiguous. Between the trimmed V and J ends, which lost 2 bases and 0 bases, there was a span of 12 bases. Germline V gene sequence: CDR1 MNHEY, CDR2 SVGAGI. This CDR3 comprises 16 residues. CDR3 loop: CASSYGGELSTDTQYF. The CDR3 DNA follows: TGTGCCAGCAGTTACGGTGGAGAGCTAAGCACAGATACGCAGTATTTT.

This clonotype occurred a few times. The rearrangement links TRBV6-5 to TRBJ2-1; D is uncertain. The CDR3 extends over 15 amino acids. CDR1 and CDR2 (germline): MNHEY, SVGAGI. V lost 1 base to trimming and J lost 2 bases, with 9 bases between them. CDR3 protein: CASSYFPTPYNEQFF. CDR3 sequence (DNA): TGTGCCAGCAGTTACTTCCCAACCCCCTACAATGAGCAGTTCTTC.

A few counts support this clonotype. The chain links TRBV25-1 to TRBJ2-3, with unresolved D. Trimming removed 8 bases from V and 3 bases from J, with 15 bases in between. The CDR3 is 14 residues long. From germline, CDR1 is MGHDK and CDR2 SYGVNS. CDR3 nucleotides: TGTGCCAGCTCAGACGGGCCAAGGACAGATACGCAGTATTTT. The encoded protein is CASSDGPRTDTQYF.

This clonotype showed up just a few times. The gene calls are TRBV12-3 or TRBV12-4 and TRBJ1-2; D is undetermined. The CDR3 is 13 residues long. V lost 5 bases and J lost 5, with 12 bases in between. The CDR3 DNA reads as TGTGCCAGCAGTGACTTAGATATTTATGGCTACACCTTC. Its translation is CASSDLDIYGYTF.

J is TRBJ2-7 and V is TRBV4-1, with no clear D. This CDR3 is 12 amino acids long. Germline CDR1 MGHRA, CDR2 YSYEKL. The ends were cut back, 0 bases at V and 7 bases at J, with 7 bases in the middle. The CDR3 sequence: CASSQEGREQYF. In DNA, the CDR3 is TGCGCCAGCAGCCAAGAGGGCCGGGAGCAGTACTTC.

CDR3: CASSETGAGELFF. DNA for the CDR3: TGTGCCAGCAGTGAAACGGGGGCCGGGGAGCTGTTTTTT. The rearrangement links TRBV2 to TRBJ2-2; a weak D match, TRBD2 (6 bases). Germline values: CDR1 SNHLY, CDR2 FYNNEI. The CDR3 totals 13 residues. V was pared by 2 bases and J by 6 bases, with 7 bases between.

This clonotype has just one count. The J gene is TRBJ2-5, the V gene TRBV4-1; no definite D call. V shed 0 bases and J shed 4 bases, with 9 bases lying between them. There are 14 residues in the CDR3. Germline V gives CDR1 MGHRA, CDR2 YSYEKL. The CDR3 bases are TGCGCCAGCAGCCAAGATAGGCTAAGAGAGACCCAGTACTTC. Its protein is CASSQDRLRETQYF.

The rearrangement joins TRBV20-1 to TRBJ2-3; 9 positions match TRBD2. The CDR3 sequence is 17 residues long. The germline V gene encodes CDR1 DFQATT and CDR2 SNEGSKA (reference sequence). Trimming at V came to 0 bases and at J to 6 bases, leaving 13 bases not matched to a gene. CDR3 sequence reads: CSARDPVGSGGRDTQYF. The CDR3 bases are TGCAGTGCTAGAGACCCCGTCGGGAGCGGGGGGCGTGATACGCAGTATTTT.

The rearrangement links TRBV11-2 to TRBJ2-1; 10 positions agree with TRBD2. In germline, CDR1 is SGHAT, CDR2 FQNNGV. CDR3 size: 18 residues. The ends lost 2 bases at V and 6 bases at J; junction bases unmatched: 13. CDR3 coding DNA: TGTGCCAGCAGCTTAATCTCCGTGGCTAGCGGGGGTCGCAATGAGCAGTTCTTC. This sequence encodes CASSLISVASGGRNEQFF.

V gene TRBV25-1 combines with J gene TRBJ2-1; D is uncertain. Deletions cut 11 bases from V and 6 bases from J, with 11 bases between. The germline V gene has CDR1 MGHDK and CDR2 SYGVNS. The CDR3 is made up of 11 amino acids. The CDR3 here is CALGKGNEQFF. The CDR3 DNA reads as TGTGCCCTAGGAAAAGGCAATGAGCAGTTCTTC.

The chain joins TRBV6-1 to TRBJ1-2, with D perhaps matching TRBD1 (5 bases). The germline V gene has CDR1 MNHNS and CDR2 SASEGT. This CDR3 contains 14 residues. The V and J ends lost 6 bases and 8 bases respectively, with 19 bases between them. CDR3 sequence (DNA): TGTGCCAGCAGGATATTGACGGGGGTCTGGGGCTACACCTTC. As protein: CASRILTGVWGYTF.

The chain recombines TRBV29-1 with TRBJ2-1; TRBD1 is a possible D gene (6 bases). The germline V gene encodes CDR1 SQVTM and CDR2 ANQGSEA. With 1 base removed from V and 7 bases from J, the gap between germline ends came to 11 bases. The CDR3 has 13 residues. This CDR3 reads CSVEAQGTNEQFF. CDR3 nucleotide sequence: TGCAGCGTTGAAGCACAGGGAACGAATGAGCAGTTCTTC.

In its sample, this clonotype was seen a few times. CDR3 nucleotide sequence: TGTGCCAGCAGCTTAAGGTGGGGCGGTGAAGAGACCCAGTACTTC. The encoded protein is CASSLRWGGEETQYF. The chain couples TRBV7-9 to TRBJ2-5, with a weak D call TRBD1 (5 bases). The V and J ends lost 2 bases and 3 bases respectively, with 13 bases between them. Germline CDR1 SEHNR, CDR2 FQNEAQ (reference sequence). The CDR3 is made up of 15 amino acids.

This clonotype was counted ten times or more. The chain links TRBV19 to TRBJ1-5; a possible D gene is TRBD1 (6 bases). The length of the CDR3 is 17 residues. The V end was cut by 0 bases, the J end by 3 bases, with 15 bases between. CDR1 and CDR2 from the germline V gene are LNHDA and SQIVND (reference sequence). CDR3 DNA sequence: TGTGCCAGTAGTATAGACTCTTTCCAGGGGTCCAATCAGCCCCAGCATTTT. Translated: CASSIDSFQGSNQPQHF.

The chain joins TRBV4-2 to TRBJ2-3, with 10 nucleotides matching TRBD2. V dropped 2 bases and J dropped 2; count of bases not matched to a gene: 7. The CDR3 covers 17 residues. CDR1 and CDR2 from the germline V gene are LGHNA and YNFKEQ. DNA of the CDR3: TGTGCCAGCAGCCAACCTAGCGGGGGCTCTTTCACAGATACGCAGTATTTT. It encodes CASSQPSGGSFTDTQYF.

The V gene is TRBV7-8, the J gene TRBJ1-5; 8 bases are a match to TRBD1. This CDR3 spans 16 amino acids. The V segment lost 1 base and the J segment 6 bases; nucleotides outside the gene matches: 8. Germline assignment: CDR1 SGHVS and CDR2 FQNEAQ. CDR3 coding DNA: TGTGCCAGCAGCTTAGGAGATGACAGGGGAGGTCAGCCCCAGCATTTT. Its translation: CASSLGDDRGGQPQHF.

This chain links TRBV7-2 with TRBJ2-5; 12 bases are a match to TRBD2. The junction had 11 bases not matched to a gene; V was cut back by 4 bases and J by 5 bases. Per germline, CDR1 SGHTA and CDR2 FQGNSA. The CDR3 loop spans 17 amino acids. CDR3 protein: CASSSPSGGAARETQYF. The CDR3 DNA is TGTGCCAGCAGCTCCCCTAGCGGGGGGGCCGCCCGGGAGACCCAGTACTTC.

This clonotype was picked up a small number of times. The CDR3 DNA is TGCGCCAGCAGCCCCATCTGGACTAGCGGGGCCTCCTACGAGCAGTACTTC. Protein product: CASSPIWTSGASYEQYF. V and J are TRBV4-1 and TRBJ2-7; 12 bases match TRBD2. The CDR3 spans 17 residues. Germline loops: CDR1 MGHRA, CDR2 YSYEKL. V was pared by 4 bases and J by 0 bases, with 7 bases of the junction left unmatched.

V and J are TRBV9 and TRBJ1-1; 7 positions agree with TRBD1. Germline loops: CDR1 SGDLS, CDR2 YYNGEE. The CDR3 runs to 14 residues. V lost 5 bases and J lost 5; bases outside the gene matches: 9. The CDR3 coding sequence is TGTGCCAGCAGTGAGGGAGGGGGCGAGACTGAAGCTTTCTTT. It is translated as CASSEGGGETEAFF.